The clone carrying this T cell receptor beta chain has only a few counts. Its cognate antigen is unknown. Production of TCR cDNA was by 5'RACE template switching, which also added a universal primer site and UMIs. TCRdb re-called the 5' RACE reads through MiXCR, storing one row per CDR3 protein. The data hold 500,000 to 650,000 distinct CDR3 sequences, with about 12% observed a single time. The record originates from a study of T cells after yellow fever vaccination. Notes on the study in general: Post-booster samples contained most primary-vaccination clones (around 95% CD4, approximately 88% CD8). Only a small proportion of the clonotypes turned up in both the CD4 and the CD8 compartments, likely arising from convergent recombination. By day 5 rather than day 15, the secondary response had peaked, though it was weaker.

Germline V gene lookup returns CDR1 SGHAT and CDR2 FQNNGV. V was cut by 2 bases and J by 15 bases, with 11 bases left in between. CDR3 length: 11 residues. This clonotype was obtained from a young man who received the YFV17D yellow fever vaccine. The chain employs TRBV11-2 and TRBJ2-1, with no clear D. The specimen comprised PBMCs, sampled on the day of the yellow fever booster vaccination. Here the CDR3 reads CASSLTRVGFF. The CDR3 nucleotides are TGTGCCAGCAGCTTAACCCGAGTGGGGTTCTTC.